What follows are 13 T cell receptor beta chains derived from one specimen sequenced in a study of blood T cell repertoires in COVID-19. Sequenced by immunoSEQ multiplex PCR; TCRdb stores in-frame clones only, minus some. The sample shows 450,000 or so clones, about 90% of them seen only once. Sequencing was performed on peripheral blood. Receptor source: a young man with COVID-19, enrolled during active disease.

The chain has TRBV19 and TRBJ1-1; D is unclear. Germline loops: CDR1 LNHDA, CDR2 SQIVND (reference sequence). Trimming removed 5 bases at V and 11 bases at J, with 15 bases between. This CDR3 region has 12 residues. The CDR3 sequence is CASSDDGRRAFF. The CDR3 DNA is TGTGCCAGTAGTGATGACGGTAGGCGGGCTTTCTTT.

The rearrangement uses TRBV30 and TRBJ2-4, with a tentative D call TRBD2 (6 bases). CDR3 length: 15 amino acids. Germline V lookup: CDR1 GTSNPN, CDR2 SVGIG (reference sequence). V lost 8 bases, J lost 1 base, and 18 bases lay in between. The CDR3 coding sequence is TGTGCCGGAGGGAGTCAGGGAAGTGCCAAAAACATTCAGTACTTC. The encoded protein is CAGGSQGSAKNIQYF.

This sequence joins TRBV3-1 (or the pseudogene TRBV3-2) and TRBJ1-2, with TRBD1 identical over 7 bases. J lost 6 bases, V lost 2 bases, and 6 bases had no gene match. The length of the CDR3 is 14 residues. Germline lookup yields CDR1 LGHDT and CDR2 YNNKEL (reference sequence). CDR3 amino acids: CASSQRRGRNGYTF. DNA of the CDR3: TGTGCCAGCAGCCAAAGGAGGGGGCGGAATGGCTACACCTTC.

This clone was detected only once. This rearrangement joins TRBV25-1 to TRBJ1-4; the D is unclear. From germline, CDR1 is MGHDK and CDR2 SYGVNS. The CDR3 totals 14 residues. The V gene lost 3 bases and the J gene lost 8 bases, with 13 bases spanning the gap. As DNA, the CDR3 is TGTGCCAGCAGTGAGGGGTCGGGGTGGGAAAAACTGTTTTTT. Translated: CASSEGSGWEKLFF.

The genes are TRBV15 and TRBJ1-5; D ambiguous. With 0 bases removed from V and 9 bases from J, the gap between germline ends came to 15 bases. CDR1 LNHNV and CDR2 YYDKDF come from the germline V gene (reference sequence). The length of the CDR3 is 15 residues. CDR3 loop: CATSRDVGGQWPQHF. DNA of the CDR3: TGTGCCACCAGCAGAGATGTTGGCGGCCAGTGGCCCCAGCATTTT.

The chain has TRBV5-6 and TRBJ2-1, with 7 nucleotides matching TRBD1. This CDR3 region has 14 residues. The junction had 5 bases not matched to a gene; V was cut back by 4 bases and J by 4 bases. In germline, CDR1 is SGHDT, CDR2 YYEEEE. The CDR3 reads CASSAGTVYNEQFF. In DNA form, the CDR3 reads TGTGCCAGCAGCGCCGGGACAGTATACAATGAGCAGTTCTTC.

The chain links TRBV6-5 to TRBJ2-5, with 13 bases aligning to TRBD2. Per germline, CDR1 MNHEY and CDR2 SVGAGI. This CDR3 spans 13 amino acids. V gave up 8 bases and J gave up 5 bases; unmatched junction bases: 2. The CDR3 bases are TGTGCCAGCCTGGGACTAGCGGGGGAGACCCAGTACTTC. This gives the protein CASLGLAGETQYF.

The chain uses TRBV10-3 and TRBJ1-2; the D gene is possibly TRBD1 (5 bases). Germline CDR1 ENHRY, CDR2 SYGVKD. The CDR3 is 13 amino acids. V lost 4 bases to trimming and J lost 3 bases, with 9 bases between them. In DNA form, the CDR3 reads TGTGCCATCAGTGGAGACAGCGACTATGGCTACACCTTC. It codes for CAISGDSDYGYTF.

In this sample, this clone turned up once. CDR3 protein: CASSSPRTGTYEQYF. For the CDR3, the DNA is TGTGCCAGCAGCTCCCCCCGGACAGGAACCTACGAGCAGTACTTC. The gene calls are TRBV7-6 and TRBJ2-7, with 7 bases fitting TRBD1. The CDR3 loop spans 15 amino acids. The V segment lost 4 bases and the J segment 2 bases; nucleotides outside the gene matches: 8. CDR1 is SGHVS, CDR2 FNYEAQ, per germline.

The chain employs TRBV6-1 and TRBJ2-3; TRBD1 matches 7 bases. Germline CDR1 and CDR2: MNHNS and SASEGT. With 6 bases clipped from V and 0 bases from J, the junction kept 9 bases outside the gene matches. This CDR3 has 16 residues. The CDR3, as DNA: TGTGCCAGCAGCGAACCGGGACAGCCTAGCACAGATACGCAGTATTTT. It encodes CASSEPGQPSTDTQYF.

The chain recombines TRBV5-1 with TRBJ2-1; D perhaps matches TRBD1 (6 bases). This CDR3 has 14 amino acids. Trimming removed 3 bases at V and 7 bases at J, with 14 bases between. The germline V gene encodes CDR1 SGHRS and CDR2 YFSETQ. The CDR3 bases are TGCGCCAGCAGCTCTACAGGGTGGGGAAATGAGCAGTTCTTC. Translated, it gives CASSSTGWGNEQFF.

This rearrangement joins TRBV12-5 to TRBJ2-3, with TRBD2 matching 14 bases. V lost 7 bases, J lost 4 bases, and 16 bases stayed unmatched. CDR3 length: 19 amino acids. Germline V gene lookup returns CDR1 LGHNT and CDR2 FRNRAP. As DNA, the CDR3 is TGTGCTAGTGTCCCCTCCCCGGGACTAGCGGGGGTGATCGCAGATACGCAGTATTTT. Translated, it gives CASVPSPGLAGVIADTQYF.

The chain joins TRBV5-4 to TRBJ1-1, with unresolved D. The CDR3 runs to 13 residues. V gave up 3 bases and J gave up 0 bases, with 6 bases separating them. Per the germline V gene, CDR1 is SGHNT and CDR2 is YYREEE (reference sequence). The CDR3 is CASSSLLNTEAFF. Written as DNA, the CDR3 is TGTGCCAGCAGCTCTTTATTGAACACTGAAGCTTTCTTT.